Following are 21 T cell receptor beta chains from one sample sequenced in a study of blood T cell repertoires in COVID-19. Repertoires were generated with immunoSEQ multiplex PCR, while TCRdb's copy carries only in-frame clones and drops some. The sample consists of just under 65,000 clones, 76% of them appearing once. Material: peripheral blood. These receptor sequences come from a woman over 75 with acute or convalescent COVID-19.

This clone appeared many times. The chain couples TRBV7-8 to TRBJ2-2, with D possibly matching TRBD2 (6 bases). The V end was cut by 6 bases, the J end by 6 bases, with 26 bases between. CDR1 and CDR2 (germline): SGHVS, FQNEAQ. The CDR3 loop spans 18 amino acids. The CDR3 sequence is CASRLYSEGVGSAGELFF. The CDR3 DNA follows: TGTGCCAGCAGACTTTATTCGGAGGGAGTGGGTTCGGCCGGGGAGCTGTTTTTT.

The chain employs TRBV6-5 and TRBJ1-3; a weak D match, TRBD1 (5 bases). V lost 8 bases and J lost 0, with 11 bases in between. Looked up from germline, CDR1 is MNHEY and CDR2 is SVGAGI. The CDR3 has 14 amino acids. CDR3 nucleotides: TGTGCCAGCGGTCCAGGGAACTCTGGAAACACCATATATTTT. Translated, it gives CASGPGNSGNTIYF.

The chain is built from TRBV7-9 and TRBJ1-3; the match to TRBD1 covers 7 bases. The germline V gene has CDR1 SEHNR and CDR2 FQNEAQ (reference sequence). After removal of 1 base from V and 1 base from J, the junction contained 4 bases not matched to a gene. The CDR3 totals 16 residues. This CDR3 is CASSLGNRGSGNTIYF. CDR3 bases: TGTGCCAGCAGCTTAGGAAACAGGGGTTCTGGAAACACCATATATTTT. Using reference TRBV7-9 and TRBJ1-3 for the parts outside the CDR3, the full variable domain is DTGVSQNPRHKITKRGQNVTFRCDPISEHNRLYWYRQTLGQGPEFLTYFQNEAQLEKSRLLSDRFSAERPKGSFSTLEIQRTEQGDSAMYLCASSLGNRGSGNTIYFGEGSWLTVV.

A few counts support this clone. V is TRBV7-2 and J is TRBJ1-1; D is ambiguous. V was trimmed by 0 bases and J by 3 bases, leaving 8 bases between them. The CDR3 covers 14 residues. Germline CDR1 reads SGHTA; CDR2 reads FQGNSA. CDR3 residues: CASSLALQYTEAFF. Here the CDR3 DNA reads TGTGCCAGCAGCTTAGCATTACAATACACTGAAGCTTTCTTT.

The rearrangement links TRBV24-1 to TRBJ1-1, with a tentative D call TRBD1 (5 bases). Trimming took 5 bases from V and 6 from J, leaving 21 bases between them. Germline V gene data show CDR1 as KGHDR and CDR2 as SFDVKD. The CDR3 sequence is 16 residues long. The CDR3 nucleotides are TGTGCCACCAGTGCCGACCCGGGACTGGGGTCTGCTGAAGCTTTCTTT. Its protein product is CATSADPGLGSAEAFF.

The genes are TRBV19 and TRBJ1-2, with 7 bases that match TRBD1. V was clipped by 6 bases and J by 1 base; unmatched bases: 11. The CDR3 extends over 16 amino acids. CDR1 is LNHDA, CDR2 SQIVND, per germline (reference sequence). The CDR3 is CASRGEWDRYNYGYTF. The CDR3 DNA follows: TGTGCCAGTAGGGGCGAATGGGACAGATATAACTATGGCTACACCTTC.

The chain uses TRBV30 and TRBJ2-1; D is possibly TRBD2 (6 bases). The germline gives CDR1 GTSNPN, CDR2 SVGIG (reference sequence). The germline V and J ends were trimmed by 6 bases and 5 bases, with 14 bases remaining between them. This CDR3 has 13 amino acids. The CDR3 DNA is TGTGCCTGCCAGGCGGGGCCTAACAATGAGCAGTTCTTC. Translating gives CACQAGPNNEQFF.

The gene calls are TRBV4-1 and TRBJ2-7, with 7 bases identical to TRBD2. Germline loops: CDR1 MGHRA, CDR2 YSYEKL. This CDR3 contains 16 residues. With 0 bases clipped from V and 2 bases from J, the junction kept 7 bases outside the gene matches. The CDR3 nucleotides read TGCGCCAGCAGCCAAGATGGGGGGGGAGCCGCCTACGAGCAGTACTTC. The encoded protein is CASSQDGGGAAYEQYF.

J is TRBJ1-2 and V is TRBV5-1, with TRBD1 identical over 11 bases. Germline V gene sequence: CDR1 SGHRS, CDR2 YFSETQ. CDR3 size: 15 residues. Trimming removed 3 bases from V and 8 bases from J; junction bases left unmatched: 9. CDR3 sequence (DNA): TGCGCCAGCAGCTCACTGGGACAGGGGGGACGCGGCTACACCTTC. This translates into CASSSLGQGGRGYTF. Variable domain in full (rest from reference TRBV5-1 and TRBJ1-2): KAGVTQTPRYLIKTRGQQVTLSCSPISGHRSVSWYQQTPGQGLQFLFEYFSETQRNKGNFPGRFSGRQFSNSRSEMNVSTLELGDSALYLCASSSLGQGGRGYTFGSGTRLTVV.

This chain connects TRBV27 to TRBJ2-3; possible D gene TRBD2, 5 bases. V dropped 7 bases and J dropped 2 bases, with 13 bases sitting between them. This CDR3 has 14 residues. The germline CDR1 and CDR2 sequences are MNHEY and SMNVEV (reference sequence). The CDR3 sequence is CASKDSYPTDTQYF. The CDR3, as DNA: TGTGCCAGCAAGGACTCCTACCCCACAGATACGCAGTATTTT.

The V call is TRBV5-4, the J call TRBJ2-1; D is undetermined. Germline CDR1 SGHNT, CDR2 YYREEE (reference sequence). V lost 4 bases, J lost 9 bases, and 14 bases lay in between. This CDR3 contains 13 residues. This chain's CDR3 is CASSPPPVREQFF. The DNA of the CDR3 is TGTGCCAGCAGCCCCCCACCGGTCCGTGAGCAGTTCTTC.

This chain links TRBV19 with TRBJ2-1, with a possible D match to TRBD1 (6 bases). The CDR3 has 13 amino acids. Trimming removed 5 bases at V and 7 bases at J, with 12 bases between. The germline gives CDR1 LNHDA, CDR2 SQIVND (reference sequence). CDR3 sequence reads: CASSPTGRNEQFF. The CDR3 DNA follows: TGTGCCAGTAGTCCGACAGGACGAAATGAGCAGTTCTTC.

The chain recombines TRBV7-2 with TRBJ2-3; 9 bases are a match to TRBD2. The CDR3 has 15 amino acids. V was clipped by 2 bases and J by 6 bases; unmatched bases: 6. Germline CDR1 reads SGHTA; CDR2 reads FQGNSA. CDR3: CASSLSGLAMDTQYF. In nucleotides, the CDR3 is TGTGCCAGCAGCTTATCAGGACTAGCGATGGATACGCAGTATTTT.

This rearrangement joins TRBV25-1 to TRBJ2-1, with 11 bases fitting TRBD2. CDR1 and CDR2 (germline): MGHDK, SYGVNS. There are 16 residues in the CDR3. Trimming took 4 bases from V and 0 from J; bases not matched to a gene: 2. The CDR3 sequence is CASSASGGSSYNEQFF. The CDR3 bases are TGTGCCAGCAGTGCTAGCGGGGGGAGCTCCTACAATGAGCAGTTCTTC.

There are a few counts of this clone. J is TRBJ2-5 and V is TRBV2, with a possible D match to TRBD2 (6 bases). Germline-derived CDR1 and CDR2 are SNHLY and FYNNEI. V shed 6 bases and J shed 3 bases, with 26 bases lying between them. The CDR3 consists of 18 residues. The CDR3 DNA reads TGTGCCAGCAGGATGGAGGGGCCCTCGAGTGTCTCTGAAGAGACCCAGTACTTC. Translating it yields CASRMEGPSSVSEETQYF.

This sequence joins TRBV2 and TRBJ2-3; TRBD2 is a possible D gene (5 bases). Trimming left V 7 bases short and J 6 bases short, with 14 bases between. The CDR3 is made up of 13 amino acids. Germline V gene lookup returns CDR1 SNHLY and CDR2 FYNNEI. The CDR3 coding sequence is TGTGCCAGCACACTAGGACGGACGGATACGCAGTATTTT. Translation: CASTLGRTDTQYF.

The chain carries TRBV4-1 and TRBJ2-7; D gene uncertain. Per germline, CDR1 MGHRA and CDR2 YSYEKL. Trimming removed 0 bases at V and 0 bases at J, with 6 bases between. CDR3 length equals 14 residues. CDR3 in amino acids: CASSQDYTSYEQYF. The CDR3 DNA reads as TGCGCCAGCAGCCAAGATTACACCTCCTACGAGCAGTACTTC.

The sample holds one count of this clone. V and J are TRBV19 and TRBJ2-3; D possibly corresponds to TRBD2 (5 bases). V shed 3 bases and J shed 5 bases, with 15 bases lying between them. The germline gives CDR1 LNHDA, CDR2 SQIVND (reference sequence). The CDR3 is 15 residues long. The CDR3 loop is CASSILGLAVDTQYF. The CDR3 coding sequence is TGTGCCAGTAGTATCTTAGGCCTAGCTGTAGATACGCAGTATTTT.

The chain couples TRBV3-1 (or the pseudogene TRBV3-2) to TRBJ2-1; 11 bases fit TRBD1. The CDR3 spans 15 residues. CDR1 is LGHDT, CDR2 YNNKEL, per germline (reference sequence). V was pared by 6 bases and J by 6 bases, with 7 bases of the junction left unmatched. The CDR3 DNA is TGTGCCAGCAGGGAAGCCGGGACAGGGGGCAATGAGCAGTTCTTC. As protein: CASREAGTGGNEQFF.

This rearrangement joins TRBV19 to TRBJ2-1; 8 bases map to TRBD2. Trimming cost V 7 bases and J 0 bases; bases outside gene matches: 8. The CDR3 is 16 amino acids. Germline values: CDR1 LNHDA, CDR2 SQIVND (reference sequence). The CDR3 here is CASTRLSGSSYNEQFF. The CDR3 bases are TGTGCCAGTACCAGGCTGAGCGGGAGCTCCTACAATGAGCAGTTCTTC.

The rearrangement uses TRBV28 and TRBJ1-5; D ambiguous. Trimming took 7 bases from V and 0 from J, leaving 4 bases between them. This CDR3 comprises 12 residues. The germline gives CDR1 MDHEN, CDR2 SYDVKM. For the CDR3, the DNA is TGTGCCAGCACGGTTAGCAATCAGCCCCAGCATTTT. It specifies CASTVSNQPQHF.